The 20 T cell receptor beta chains listed next were all sequenced from one sample in a study of blood T cells in healthy people across ages. Alongside a J-beta primer mix, a sample-barcoded 5' primer served in a second PCR lasting roughly 6 to 11 cycles. TCRdb reprocessed the 5' RACE reads via MiXCR and lists one record per CDR3 protein. The table has around 1,000,000 distinct CDR3 sequences, roughly two fifths seen once. Sequencing used blood. The source of these receptors is a man aged 18 to 30 in good health.

The rearrangement links TRBV4-3 to TRBJ2-3; a weak D match, TRBD1 (5 bases). The CDR3 totals 15 residues. Germline V CDR1 and CDR2: LGHNA, YSLEER. Trimming cost V 1 base and J 8 bases, with 16 bases left between them. CDR3: CASSQGGAGPSTQYF. The CDR3 DNA follows: TGCGCCAGCAGCCAAGGTGGGGCAGGTCCGTCTACGCAGTATTTT.

For this clonotype: An end of the junction differs from the germline gene, which may be a read error. The rearrangement joins TRBV4-2 to TRBJ2-5; D tentatively fits TRBD1 or TRBD2 (5 bases each). The CDR3 contains 19 residues. Germline V lookup: CDR1 LGHNA, CDR2 YNFKEQ. The chain's CDR3 is CVSSRRVKEVGERLETQYF. The CDR3 DNA follows: TGTGTCAGCAGCCGTAGAGTCAAGGAAGTGGGGGAAAGGCTCGAGACCCAGTACTTC.

The gene calls are TRBV28 and TRBJ1-5, with D unresolved. Germline V gives CDR1 MDHEN, CDR2 SYDVKM. Between the trimmed V and J ends, which lost 7 bases and 0 bases, there was a span of 10 bases. The CDR3 is 14 amino acids. CDR3 nucleotides: TGTGCCAGCATGGGTTTCTATAGCAATCAGCCCCAGCATTTT. Its protein is CASMGFYSNQPQHF.

This clonotype has only one observation. A junction end diverges from the germline sequence, so it may reflect a read error. The chain joins TRBV5-1 to TRBJ1-2, with no clear D. Looked up from germline, CDR1 is SGHRS and CDR2 is YFSETQ. This CDR3 spans 15 amino acids. CDR3 residues: CASSWETGGSYSYTF. In nucleotides, the CDR3 is TGCGCCAGCAGCTGGGAGACGGGAGGAAGCTATAGCTACACCTTC.

The chain joins TRBV6-2 or TRBV6-3 to TRBJ2-3; 15 bases map to TRBD2. Germline lookup yields CDR1 MNHEY and CDR2 SVGEGT. The CDR3 contains 16 residues. V was clipped by 5 bases and J by 7 bases; unmatched bases: 7. The CDR3 DNA sequence: TGTGCCAGCAGTCGTACGGGACTAGCGGGGGGCAATACGCAGTATTTT. Amino acid sequence: CASSRTGLAGGNTQYF.

In this sample, this clonotype turned up a few times. The J gene is TRBJ2-1, the V gene TRBV4-1; TRBD2 agrees at 8 bases. CDR3 size: 19 residues. CDR1 is MGHRA, CDR2 YSYEKL, per germline. Losses at the gene ends were 1 base for V and 0 bases for J; bases not matched to a gene: 11. CDR3 sequence reads: CASSQVPDGGVISYNEQFF. CDR3 DNA sequence: TGCGCCAGCAGCCAAGTCCCGGACGGGGGGGTAATCTCCTACAATGAGCAGTTCTTC.

This clonotype turned up a few times. CDR3 loop: CASSEALLGTDTQYF. CDR3 nucleotides: TGTGCCAGCAGTGAAGCGCTCCTTGGTACAGATACGCAGTATTTT. The gene calls are TRBV2 and TRBJ2-3, with no clear D. V shed 0 bases and J shed 3 bases, with 10 bases lying between them. CDR3 length equals 15 residues. CDR1 is SNHLY, CDR2 FYNNEI, per germline.

The gene calls are TRBV7-2 and TRBJ2-1, with TRBD1 matching 9 bases. V shed 4 bases, J shed 4 bases, and the junction held 11 bases outside the gene matches. The CDR3 is 17 amino acids. The germline V gene has CDR1 SGHTA and CDR2 FQGNSA. In nucleotides, the CDR3 is TGTGCCAGCAGCTACGGTCGTGGGGGACAGGGATACAATGAGCAGTTCTTC. Translating gives CASSYGRGGQGYNEQFF.

The chain joins TRBV28 to TRBJ1-5; D is unresolved. Trimming took off 3 bases at V and 3 bases at J, with 12 bases between the two ends. Germline V lookup: CDR1 MDHEN, CDR2 SYDVKM. This CDR3 is built from 15 residues. CDR3 coding DNA: TGTGCCAGCAGTTTGGAGGCGGTCTACAATCAGCCCCAGCATTTT. This encodes CASSLEAVYNQPQHF.

This clonotype appeared a few times. The chain links TRBV12-3 or TRBV12-4 to TRBJ2-1; 8 nucleotides line up with TRBD1. V lost 7 bases to trimming and J lost 1 base; unmatched junction nucleotides: 3. This CDR3 is 14 amino acids long. Written as DNA, the CDR3 is TGTGCCAGCATTAGGACAGGGTCCTACAATGAGCAGTTCTTC. Translating it yields CASIRTGSYNEQFF.

This clonotype was counted a few times. CDR3 residues: CASSDGIAGYQETQYF. The CDR3 coding sequence is TGTGCCAGCAGTGACGGGATAGCGGGTTACCAAGAGACCCAGTACTTC. This sequence joins TRBV2 and TRBJ2-5; 7 bases align to TRBD2. Looked up from germline, CDR1 is SNHLY and CDR2 is FYNNEI. V trimming: 3 bases; J trimming: 0 bases; junction bases outside the gene matches: 7. The CDR3 is 16 residues long.

A note on this clonotype: Being one base from a much bigger clone, this may be a read error. J is TRBJ2-1 and V is TRBV6-2 or TRBV6-3; unclear D gene. The CDR3 loop spans 13 amino acids. CDR1 and CDR2 (germline): MNHEY, SVGEGT. The CDR3 loop reads CASSVYSYNGQFF. The CDR3 DNA sequence: TGTGCCAGCAGTGTCTACTCCTACAATGGGCAGTTCTTC.

This clonotype has more than one count but fewer than ten. Written as DNA, the CDR3 is TGCAGTGCCTTCGGGGGTGTGGGATTACAGACCCAGTACTTC. Translating gives CSAFGGVGLQTQYF. The V gene is TRBV20-1, the J gene TRBJ2-5, with D tentatively TRBD2 (6 bases). V was clipped by 6 bases and J by 6 bases, with 20 bases between them. The CDR3 totals 14 residues. Germline values: CDR1 DFQATT, CDR2 SNEGSKA (reference sequence).

The chain recombines TRBV7-2 with TRBJ1-2; possibly TRBD1 for D (5 bases). The CDR3 is 13 residues long. The germline V and J ends were trimmed by 10 bases and 7 bases, with 19 bases remaining between them. Germline assignment: CDR1 SGHTA and CDR2 FQGNSA. The CDR3 here is CATTFAQGGGYTF. CDR3 DNA: TGTGCCACGACTTTTGCCCAGGGTGGTGGCTACACCTTC.

The gene calls are TRBV20-1 and TRBJ1-2, with D possibly matching TRBD1 (5 bases). The CDR3 extends over 13 amino acids. Trimming shortened V by 0 bases and J by 8 bases, and 13 bases separated the two germline ends. CDR1 and CDR2 from the germline V gene are DFQATT and SNEGSKA (reference sequence). CDR3 DNA sequence: TGCAGTGCTAGAGAGGGGGGTCCTGGGGGCTACACCTTC. Its translation: CSAREGGPGGYTF.

The V gene is TRBV11-1, the J gene TRBJ2-3; a possible D gene is TRBD2 (5 bases). CDR1 and CDR2 (germline): SGHAT, FQDESV (reference sequence). Trimming took off 5 bases at V and 2 bases at J, with 14 bases between the two ends. The CDR3 length is 15 residues. In DNA form, the CDR3 reads TGTGCCAGCAGCCCTAGAGACGGGAACACAGATACGCAGTATTTT. Translated, it gives CASSPRDGNTDTQYF.

This clonotype was seen a few times. CDR3 nucleotide sequence: TGTGCCAGCAGTTTAGGGGGAGCCCCCTCCAGCTCCTACGAGCAGTACTTC. It codes for CASSLGGAPSSSYEQYF. This chain connects TRBV12-3 or TRBV12-4 to TRBJ2-7, with a weak D call TRBD2 (5 bases). The V end was cut by 1 base, the J end by 0 bases, with 16 bases between. The CDR3 spans 17 residues.

The chain couples TRBV4-1 to TRBJ1-6; D not certain. This CDR3 is 12 amino acids long. V lost 1 base to trimming and J lost 10 bases, with 5 bases between them. Per germline, CDR1 MGHRA and CDR2 YSYEKL. The CDR3 nucleotides are TGCGCCAGCAGCCAAGTCGGCTCACCCCTCCACTTT. It codes for CASSQVGSPLHF.

This clonotype occurred many times. This sequence joins TRBV20-1 and TRBJ2-3, with D perhaps TRBD1 (6 bases). Germline V gene sequence: CDR1 DFQATT, CDR2 SNEGSKA (reference sequence). The CDR3 has 15 amino acids. Trimming removed 6 bases at V and 7 bases at J, with 23 bases between. CDR3 sequence: CSAPPRGRGKNTQYF. The CDR3 DNA follows: TGCAGTGCCCCACCGAGGGGCAGGGGAAAGAATACGCAGTATTTT.

As for this clonotype: One base away lies a much larger clone, so this may be a sequencing read error. The chain links TRBV29-1 to TRBJ1-2; D remains ambiguous. The CDR3 is 12 amino acids. The V gene's germline CDR1 is SQVTM and CDR2 ANQGSEA. Here the CDR3 DNA reads TGCAGCGTTGACAGGACGGCATATGACTACACCTTC. Amino acids: CSVDRTAYDYTF.